This T cell receptor (beta chain) came from a study of blood T cell repertoires in COVID-19. Study information: Researchers got acute and convalescent COVID-19 samples from the United States, Italy and Spain.

TCRdb's copy holds only in-frame clones and misses some; the assay was immunoSEQ multiplex PCR. Altogether about 160,000 clones are present, around 90% being singletons, with the ten largest covering around 3.9%. The CDR3 extends over 14 amino acids. Trimming shortened V by 5 bases and J by 4 bases, and 12 bases separated the two germline ends. The V gene's germline CDR1 is SGHAT and CDR2 FQNNGV. The sequence derives from an older woman who had recovered from COVID-19. This chain links TRBV11-2 with TRBJ1-5; weak D call: TRBD1 (6 bases). The sequenced material came from peripheral blood. CDR3 region: CASSQDSPNQPQHF. In DNA form, the CDR3 reads TGTGCCAGCAGCCAGGACAGCCCGAATCAGCCCCAGCATTTT. Full variable domain (rest looked up from reference TRBV11-2 and TRBJ1-5): EAGVAQSPRYKIIEKRQSVAFWCNPISGHATLYWYQQILGQGPKLLIQFQNNGVVDDSQLPKDRFSAERLKGVDSTLKIQPAKLEDSAVYLCASSQDSPNQPQHFGDGTRLSIL.